What follows are 29 T cell receptor beta chains derived from one specimen sequenced in a study of cytomegalovirus exposure and HLA in healthy donors. The study ran its PCR with 60 Vbeta and 13 Jbeta primers. The protocol was immunoSEQ multiplex PCR, while the TCRdb copy is restricted to in-frame clones and leaves out a portion. The data contain roughly 100,000 clones, around 70% of them seen just once; the ten biggest clones take up approximately 3%. What was sequenced was PBMCs. These receptors all stem from a man aged 30 to 39 in good health and CMV-seronegative.

This clone has just a few counts. This chain links TRBV5-1 with TRBJ2-1; D unclear. V shed 4 bases and J shed 3 bases, with 8 bases lying between them. Germline CDR1 SGHRS, CDR2 YFSETQ. The CDR3 contains 13 residues. The CDR3 reads CASSLPGYNEQFF. CDR3 coding DNA: TGCGCCAGCAGCCTTCCGGGCTACAATGAGCAGTTCTTC.

The CDR3 DNA reads TGTGCCAGCAGTGCACAGGAGGGAGTACGCGAGCAGTACTTC. It specifies CASSAQEGVREQYF. The V and J genes are TRBV2 and TRBJ2-5; the D gene is possibly TRBD2 (6 bases). TRBJ2-7 explains the end of the DNA better; the J call may be wrong. This CDR3 is built from 14 residues. Germline CDR1 and CDR2: SNHLY and FYNNEI.

J is TRBJ2-6 and V is TRBV2, with a tentative D call TRBD1 (6 bases). Germline values: CDR1 SNHLY, CDR2 FYNNEI. The CDR3 loop spans 15 amino acids. The germline V and J ends were trimmed by 6 bases and 2 bases, with 11 bases remaining between them. The DNA for the CDR3 is TGTGCCAGCAGATTAACAGGGACTGGGGCCAACGTCCTGACTTTC. Its translation: CASRLTGTGANVLTF. Full variable domain (outside the CDR3, taken from reference TRBV2 and TRBJ2-6): EPEVTQTPSHQVTQMGQEVILRCVPISNHLYFYWYRQILGQKVEFLVSFYNNEISEKSEIFDDQFSVERPDGSNFTLKIRSTKLEDSAMYFCASRLTGTGANVLTFGAGSRLTVL.

The DNA for the CDR3 is TGTGCCAGCAGTTTATGGACTCCTATCGAGCAGTACTTC. Its protein product is CASSLWTPIEQYF. V is TRBV28 and J is TRBJ2-5; D is unclear. The last part of the DNA fits TRBJ2-7 better; the J call may be wrong. Germline CDR1 and CDR2: MDHEN and SYDVKM. The CDR3 is 13 residues long.

This clone was observed a few times. The chain employs TRBV6-5 and TRBJ2-1; D is possibly TRBD2 (5 bases). With 5 bases removed from V and 10 bases from J, the gap between germline ends came to 12 bases. This CDR3 contains 12 residues. Germline V gene lookup returns CDR1 MNHEY and CDR2 SVGAGI. The CDR3 DNA reads TGTGCCAGCAGTGGCCTAGCAGGAGAGCAGTTCTTC. It is translated as CASSGLAGEQFF.

The chain links TRBV2 to TRBJ2-3; TRBD2 agrees at 10 bases. Trimming cost V 8 bases and J 3 bases; bases outside gene matches: 8. Germline loops: CDR1 SNHLY, CDR2 FYNNEI. The CDR3 contains 15 residues. CDR3 residues: CASLNGGLATDTQYF. The CDR3 DNA reads TGTGCCAGCCTCAACGGGGGACTAGCGACAGATACGCAGTATTTT.

The V call is TRBV9, the J call TRBJ2-2; TRBD1 aligns across 7 bases. Germline CDR1 reads SGDLS; CDR2 reads YYNGEE. This CDR3 spans 16 amino acids. J lost 4 bases, V lost 0 bases, and 6 bases had no gene match. This CDR3 is CASSVGTGLPTGELFF. CDR3 nucleotides: TGTGCCAGCAGCGTAGGGACAGGTCTCCCCACCGGGGAGCTGTTTTTT.

The genes are TRBV7-2 and TRBJ2-7; 10 nucleotides match TRBD1. Germline CDR1 is SGHTA and CDR2 is FQGNSA. The length of the CDR3 is 14 residues. Trimming took 3 bases from V and 5 from J; bases not matched to a gene: 4. The CDR3 loop reads CASSFRDRGDEQYF. The CDR3 DNA is TGTGCCAGCAGCTTCCGGGACAGGGGTGACGAGCAGTACTTC.

The chain recombines TRBV5-5 with TRBJ1-4; 9 nucleotides align to TRBD1. Trimming took 4 bases from V and 7 from J; bases not matched to a gene: 8. The CDR3 spans 15 residues. Germline-derived CDR1 and CDR2 are SGHKS and YYEKEE (reference sequence). CDR3 in DNA: TGTGCCAGCAGCCTAAGACAGGGGGTAGCTGAAAAACTGTTTTTT. Translation gives CASSLRQGVAEKLFF.

This clone showed up just once. This rearrangement joins TRBV10-2 to TRBJ2-2; 11 bases are shared with TRBD2. The junction had 11 bases not matched to a gene; V was cut back by 9 bases and J by 5 bases. In germline, CDR1 is WSHSY, CDR2 SAAADI. This CDR3 has 16 residues. The CDR3 DNA sequence: TGCGCCAGTTCGACTAGCGGGGTTAGTAGGACCGGGGAGCTGTTTTTT. Protein: CASSTSGVSRTGELFF.

V and J are TRBV7-2 and TRBJ2-5; TRBD1 agrees at 8 bases. The J call is in doubt because the DNA end fits TRBJ2-7 better. CDR1 is SGHTA, CDR2 FQGNSA, per germline. The CDR3 contains 15 residues. The chain's CDR3 is CASSFRQQGAVEQYF. CDR3 sequence (DNA): TGTGCCAGCAGCTTCCGCCAGCAGGGGGCAGTCGAGCAGTACTTC.

This chain connects TRBV25-1 to TRBJ2-3, with D possibly TRBD2 on 6 matching bases. Deletions cut 6 bases from V and 2 bases from J, with 15 bases between. The CDR3 sequence is 15 residues long. Germline V gene lookup returns CDR1 MGHDK and CDR2 SYGVNS. The CDR3 DNA reads TGTGCCAGCAGCCGGGGACTCCCGTCCACAGATACGCAGTATTTT. This encodes CASSRGLPSTDTQYF.

This clone was detected only once. The V call is TRBV5-1, the J call TRBJ2-3; 12 bases are a match to TRBD2. The CDR3 is 16 amino acids. The V gene end was trimmed by 1 base and the J gene end by 6 bases; junction bases not matched to a gene: 6. Germline V CDR1 and CDR2: SGHRS, YFSETQ. CDR3 residues: CASSLMSSGRADTQYF. The CDR3 DNA reads TGCGCCAGCAGCTTGATGTCTAGCGGGAGGGCGGATACGCAGTATTTT.

In this sample, this clone turned up a few times. The V and J genes are TRBV19 and TRBJ1-2, with no clear D. Germline CDR1 LNHDA, CDR2 SQIVND (reference sequence). Between the trimmed V and J ends, which lost 3 bases and 1 base, there was a span of 9 bases. CDR3 length: 14 residues. The CDR3 DNA is TGTGCCAGTAGTATGAGGCAGTTTAACTATGGCTACACCTTC. It codes for CASSMRQFNYGYTF.

V and J are TRBV7-2 and TRBJ2-2; D unclear. Germline V gene sequence: CDR1 SGHTA, CDR2 FQGNSA. Trimming took off 5 bases at V and 6 bases at J, with 16 bases between the two ends. This CDR3 spans 15 amino acids. The CDR3 region is CASSPRIQKAGELFF. The CDR3 DNA follows: TGTGCCAGCAGCCCTAGAATCCAGAAGGCCGGGGAGCTGTTTTTT.

This rearrangement joins TRBV6-1 to TRBJ1-5; TRBD1 is a possible D gene (6 bases). Per germline, CDR1 MNHNS and CDR2 SASEGT. CDR3 length: 17 residues. V lost 3 bases and J 8 bases, leaving 23 bases between the germline ends. CDR3 in DNA: TGTGCCAGCAGTGACCCTAAGGGGGTAGGGTACGCAAAGCCCCAGCATTTT. It translates to CASSDPKGVGYAKPQHF.

This chain connects TRBV15 to TRBJ2-2; D perhaps matches TRBD2 (6 bases). Deletions cut 0 bases from V and 1 base from J, with 12 bases between. The CDR3 runs 17 residues. Germline V gives CDR1 LNHNV, CDR2 YYDKDF (reference sequence). CDR3 region: CATSRDRRDLNTGELFF. The CDR3, as DNA: TGTGCCACCAGCAGAGATCGGAGGGACCTGAACACCGGGGAGCTGTTTTTT.

The V and J genes are TRBV14 and TRBJ2-5; 9 nucleotides agree with TRBD2. CDR1 is SGHDN and CDR2 is FVKESK in the germline V gene. Trimming removed 1 base from V and 1 base from J; junction bases left unmatched: 13. The CDR3 spans 19 residues. The CDR3 DNA reads TGTGCCAGCAGCCAAGTGGGGATCGAGAGCGGGAGGCTCCAAGAGACCCAGTACTTC. It encodes CASSQVGIESGRLQETQYF.

The chain uses TRBV7-9 and TRBJ2-5; D perhaps matches TRBD1 (6 bases). Germline CDR1 SEHNR, CDR2 FQNEAQ (reference sequence). This CDR3 is 12 amino acids long. The CDR3 reads CGYPGDQETQYF. The CDR3 nucleotides read TGTGGATATCCAGGGGACCAAGAGACCCAGTACTTC. The whole variable domain, filled in from reference TRBV7-9 and TRBJ2-5, reads DTGVSQNPRHKITKRGQNVTFRCDPISEHNRLYWYRQTLGQGPEFLTYFQNEAQLEKSRLLSDRFSAERPKGSFSTLEIQRTEQGDSAMYLCGYPGDQETQYFGPGTRLLVL.

This chain links TRBV5-1 with TRBJ1-6; TRBD1 might be the D (5 bases). CDR1 SGHRS and CDR2 YFSETQ come from the germline V gene. The CDR3 contains 16 residues. Trimming removed 3 bases at V and 10 bases at J, with 20 bases between. Here the CDR3 reads CASSSTGPLIGSPLHF. In DNA form, the CDR3 reads TGCGCCAGCAGCTCAACAGGTCCCCTTATAGGATCACCCCTCCACTTT.

V gene TRBV19 combines with J gene TRBJ2-1; possibly TRBD1 for D (5 bases). V lost 4 bases and J lost 0, with 13 bases in between. Germline V gene data show CDR1 as LNHDA and CDR2 as SQIVND (reference sequence). The CDR3 totals 16 residues. The CDR3 here is CASSRRQMDSYNEQFF. The CDR3 DNA is TGTGCCAGTAGTAGGAGACAGATGGACTCCTACAATGAGCAGTTCTTC.

This clone was observed a few times. The gene calls are TRBV28 and TRBJ2-1; possible D gene TRBD2, 6 bases. Trimming removed 4 bases at V and 5 bases at J, with 15 bases between. Germline V gives CDR1 MDHEN, CDR2 SYDVKM. CDR3 length: 15 residues. CDR3 in DNA: TGTGCCAGCAGTTCCCCTGGAGGGGCGGACAATGAGCAGTTCTTC. Its protein product is CASSSPGGADNEQFF.

The chain carries TRBV6-5 and TRBJ2-5, with a tentative D call TRBD2 (6 bases). This CDR3 region has 15 residues. Germline CDR1 MNHEY, CDR2 SVGAGI. Trimming took off 6 bases at V and 2 bases at J, with 16 bases between the two ends. The DNA of the CDR3 is TGTGCCAGCAGCAGAACCCGGGACTCTCAAGAGACCCAGTACTTC. It encodes CASSRTRDSQETQYF.

The gene calls are TRBV6-5 and TRBJ2-1; TRBD2 agrees at 7 bases. Germline V gene data show CDR1 as MNHEY and CDR2 as SVGAGI. The CDR3 extends over 15 amino acids. Trimming removed 0 bases from V and 8 bases from J; junction bases left unmatched: 7. The CDR3 DNA reads as TGTGCCAGCAGTTACTCCAGGGAGGGGCGGTATGAGCAGTTCTTC. The encoded protein is CASSYSREGRYEQFF.

This clone was observed a few times. The rearrangement uses TRBV29-1 and TRBJ2-1; TRBD1 might be the D (5 bases). Per germline, CDR1 SQVTM and CDR2 ANQGSEA. V was clipped by 8 bases and J by 4 bases, with 18 bases between them. The CDR3 runs 14 residues. The CDR3 loop reads CSTLKQEMYNEQFF. The CDR3 bases are TGCAGCACCCTCAAACAGGAGATGTACAATGAGCAGTTCTTC.

The chain employs TRBV20-1 and TRBJ1-2; unclear D gene. The CDR3 is 11 amino acids. Germline values: CDR1 DFQATT, CDR2 SNEGSKA (reference sequence). The V gene lost 1 base and the J gene lost 7 bases, with 7 bases spanning the gap. The CDR3 loop reads CSARVASGYTF. As DNA, the CDR3 is TGCAGTGCTAGAGTTGCGTCTGGCTACACCTTC.

A few counts support this clone. V is TRBV7-2 and J is TRBJ1-3; D remains unclear. The CDR3 sequence is 15 residues long. Trimming took off 5 bases at V and 4 bases at J, with 15 bases between the two ends. Germline V gene sequence: CDR1 SGHTA, CDR2 FQGNSA. CDR3 sequence: CASSPTATGGNTIYF. The CDR3, as DNA: TGTGCCAGCAGCCCGACGGCCACGGGGGGAAACACCATATATTTT.

V and J are TRBV5-1 and TRBJ2-7; tentatively, D is TRBD2 (6 bases). Germline V gene sequence: CDR1 SGHRS, CDR2 YFSETQ. Trimming left V 0 bases short and J 2 bases short, with 12 bases between. The CDR3 spans 15 residues. As DNA, the CDR3 is TGCGCCAGCAGCTTGGGGGGGACTGTCCCCTACGAGCAGTACTTC. Amino acid sequence: CASSLGGTVPYEQYF.

The table lists this clone with many counts. The chain carries TRBV11-1 and TRBJ2-6; TRBD1 is a possible D gene (7 bases). There are 18 residues in the CDR3. The germline V gene encodes CDR1 SGHAT and CDR2 FQDESV (reference sequence). Trimming shortened V by 4 bases and J by 0 bases, and 16 bases separated the two germline ends. The CDR3 bases are TGTGCCAGCAGCTGGGGCGGGACAGAGTTCTCTGGGGCCAACGTCCTGACTTTC. Protein product: CASSWGGTEFSGANVLTF.